The present entry profiles one T cell receptor beta chain with its context. This specimen comes from a study of shared clonotypes between healthy human individuals. Looking at the study overall: Aged between 18 and 49, the donors were a couple of women and a few men.

All donors were healthy HIV-negative adults lacking recent acute infections or vaccinations. Splitting of CD4+ cells produced CD45RA+ naive and CD45RA-negative memory subsets. The material for each subset, its genomic DNA, was split evenly across several immunoSEQ plates. Assay used: immunoSEQ multiplex PCR; TCRdb lists only in-frame clones, some missing. Among some 2,000,000 clones, almost 96% were seen once, and the ten largest hold 0.1% to 0.15%. The material sequenced was naive CD4+ T cells sorted from blood. Subset reported: CD45RA+ positively selected. The sequence was obtained from a man in his late teens or twenties in good health.

In DNA, the CDR3 is TGTGCCAGCAGTGACACCTCGAACACTGAAGCTTTCTTT. Translation gives CASSDTSNTEAFF. V usage is TRBV2 and J usage is TRBJ1-1, with D hard to call. Germline lookup yields CDR1 SNHLY and CDR2 FYNNEI. The CDR3 length is 13 residues. V lost 3 bases and J 1 base, leaving 6 bases between the germline ends.